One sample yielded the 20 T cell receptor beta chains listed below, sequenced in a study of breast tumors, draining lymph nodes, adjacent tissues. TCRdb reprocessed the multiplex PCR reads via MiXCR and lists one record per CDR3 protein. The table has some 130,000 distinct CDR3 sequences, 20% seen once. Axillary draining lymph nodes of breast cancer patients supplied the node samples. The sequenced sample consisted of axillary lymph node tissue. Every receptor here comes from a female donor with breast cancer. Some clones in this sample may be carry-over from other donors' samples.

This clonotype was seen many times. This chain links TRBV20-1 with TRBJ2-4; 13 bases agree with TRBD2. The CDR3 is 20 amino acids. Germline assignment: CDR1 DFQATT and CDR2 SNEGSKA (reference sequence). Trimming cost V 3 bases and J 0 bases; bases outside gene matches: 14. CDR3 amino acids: CSASNSPGLAGNLAKNIQYF. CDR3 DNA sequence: TGCAGTGCTAGCAATAGCCCGGGACTAGCGGGGAACTTAGCCAAAAACATTCAGTACTTC.

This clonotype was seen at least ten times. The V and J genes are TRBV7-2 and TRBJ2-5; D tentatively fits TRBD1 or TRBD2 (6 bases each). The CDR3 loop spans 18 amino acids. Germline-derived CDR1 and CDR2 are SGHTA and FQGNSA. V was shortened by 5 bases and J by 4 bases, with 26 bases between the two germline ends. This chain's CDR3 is CASSPTIGGNNRAETQYF. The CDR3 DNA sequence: TGTGCCAGCAGCCCAACGATAGGGGGGAATAATAGGGCAGAGACCCAGTACTTC.

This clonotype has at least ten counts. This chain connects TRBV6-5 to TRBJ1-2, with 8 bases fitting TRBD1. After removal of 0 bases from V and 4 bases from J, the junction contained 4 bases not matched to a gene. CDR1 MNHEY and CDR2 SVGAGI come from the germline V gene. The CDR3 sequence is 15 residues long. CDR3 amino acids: CASSYSGTGSYGYTF. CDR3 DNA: TGTGCCAGCAGTTACTCCGGGACAGGCTCCTATGGCTACACCTTC.

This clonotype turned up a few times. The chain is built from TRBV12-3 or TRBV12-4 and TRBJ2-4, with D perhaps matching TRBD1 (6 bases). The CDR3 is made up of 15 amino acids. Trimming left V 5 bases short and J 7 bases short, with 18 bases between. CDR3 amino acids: CASSPPGTRTNIQYF. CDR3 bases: TGTGCCAGCAGTCCCCCCGGGACACGGACTAACATTCAGTACTTC.

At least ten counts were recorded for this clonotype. In nucleotides, the CDR3 is TGTGCCAGCAGCTTAGGGGTCAGTGGGGGTCATGAGCAGTTCTTC. It encodes CASSLGVSGGHEQFF. The chain joins TRBV7-9 to TRBJ2-1; D is possibly TRBD1 or TRBD2 (5 bases each). Per germline, CDR1 SEHNR and CDR2 FQNEAQ (reference sequence). The V end lost 1 base, the J end lost 8 bases, and 15 bases lay between the germline ends. This CDR3 has 15 residues.

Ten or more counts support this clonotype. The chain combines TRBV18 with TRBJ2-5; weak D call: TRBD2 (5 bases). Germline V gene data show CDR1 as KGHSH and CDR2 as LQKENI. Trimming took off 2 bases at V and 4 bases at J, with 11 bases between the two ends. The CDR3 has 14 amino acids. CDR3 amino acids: CASSPGGRPETQYF. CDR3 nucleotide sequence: TGTGCCAGCTCACCAGGCGGGCGGCCAGAGACCCAGTACTTC. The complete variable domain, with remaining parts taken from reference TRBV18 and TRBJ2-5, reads NAGVMQNPRHLVRRRGQEARLRCSPMKGHSHVYWYRQLPEEGLKFMVYLQKENIIDESGMPKERFSAEFPKEGPSILRIQQVVRGDSAAYFCASSPGGRPETQYFGPGTRLLVL.

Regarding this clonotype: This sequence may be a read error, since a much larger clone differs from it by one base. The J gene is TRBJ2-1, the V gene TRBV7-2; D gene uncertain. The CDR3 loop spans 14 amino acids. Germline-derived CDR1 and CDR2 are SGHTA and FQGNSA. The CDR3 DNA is TGTGCCAGCTCCACCGGAGTCGGGTACAATAAGCAGTTCTTC. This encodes CASSTGVGYNKQFF. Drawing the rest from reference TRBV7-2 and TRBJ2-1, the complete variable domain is GAGVSQSPSNKVTEKGKDVELRCDPISGHTALYWYRQSLGQGLEFLIYFQGNSAPDKSGLPSDRFSAERTGGSVSTLTIQRTQQEDSAVYLCASSTGVGYNKQFFGPGTRLTVL.

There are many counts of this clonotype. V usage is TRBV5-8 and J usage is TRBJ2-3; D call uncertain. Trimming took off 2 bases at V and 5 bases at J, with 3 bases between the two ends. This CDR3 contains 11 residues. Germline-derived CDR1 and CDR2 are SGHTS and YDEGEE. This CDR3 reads CASSLEDTQYF. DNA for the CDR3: TGTGCCAGCAGCTTAGAAGATACGCAGTATTTT.

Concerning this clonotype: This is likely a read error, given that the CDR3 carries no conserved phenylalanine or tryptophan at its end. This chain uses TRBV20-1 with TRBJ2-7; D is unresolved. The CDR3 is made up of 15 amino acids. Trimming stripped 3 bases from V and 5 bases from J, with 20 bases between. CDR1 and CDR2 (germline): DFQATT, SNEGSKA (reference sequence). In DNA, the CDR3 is TGCAGTGCTAGGGATCGGAGCGATCTCACCCACGAGCAGTACCTC. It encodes CSARDRSDLTHEQYL.

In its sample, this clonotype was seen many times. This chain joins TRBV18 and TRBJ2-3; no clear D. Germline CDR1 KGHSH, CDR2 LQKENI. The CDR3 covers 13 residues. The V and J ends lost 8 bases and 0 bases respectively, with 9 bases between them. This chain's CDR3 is CASSPGSTDTQYF. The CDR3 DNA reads TGTGCCAGCAGCCCCGGTAGCACAGATACGCAGTATTTT.

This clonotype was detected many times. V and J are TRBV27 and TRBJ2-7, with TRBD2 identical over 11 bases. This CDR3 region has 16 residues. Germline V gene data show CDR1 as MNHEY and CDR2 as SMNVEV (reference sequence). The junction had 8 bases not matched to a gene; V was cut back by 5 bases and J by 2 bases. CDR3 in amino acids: CASSLTGTSGTYEQYF. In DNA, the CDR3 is TGTGCCAGCAGTCTCACCGGGACTAGCGGAACCTACGAGCAGTACTTC.

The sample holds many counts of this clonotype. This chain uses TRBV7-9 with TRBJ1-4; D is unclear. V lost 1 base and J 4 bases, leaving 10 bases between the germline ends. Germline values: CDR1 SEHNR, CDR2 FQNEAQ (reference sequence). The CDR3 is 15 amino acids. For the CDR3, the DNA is TGTGCCAGCAGCTTAGTTTGGAGTCATAATGAAAAACTGTTTTTT. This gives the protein CASSLVWSHNEKLFF.

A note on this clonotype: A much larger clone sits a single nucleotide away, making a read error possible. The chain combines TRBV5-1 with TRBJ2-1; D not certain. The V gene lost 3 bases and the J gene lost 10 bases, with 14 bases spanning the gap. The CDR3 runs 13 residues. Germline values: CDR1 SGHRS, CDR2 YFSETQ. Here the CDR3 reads CASSSTRLGEQFF. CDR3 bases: TGCGCCAGCAGCTCGACCCGATTGGGGGAGCAGTTCTTC. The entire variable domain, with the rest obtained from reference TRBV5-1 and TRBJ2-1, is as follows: KAGVTQTPRYLIKTRGQQVTLSCSPISGHRSVSWYQQTPGQGLQFLFEYFSETQRNKGNFPGRFSGRQFSNSRSEMNVSTLELGDSALYLCASSSTRLGEQFFGPGTRLTVL.

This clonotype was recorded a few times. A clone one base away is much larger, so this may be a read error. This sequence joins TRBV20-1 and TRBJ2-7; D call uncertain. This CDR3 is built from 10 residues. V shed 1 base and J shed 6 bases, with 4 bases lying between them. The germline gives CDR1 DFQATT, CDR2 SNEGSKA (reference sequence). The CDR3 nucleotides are TGCAGTGCTAGAGTAAGCGAGCAGTACTTC. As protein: CSARVSEQYF.

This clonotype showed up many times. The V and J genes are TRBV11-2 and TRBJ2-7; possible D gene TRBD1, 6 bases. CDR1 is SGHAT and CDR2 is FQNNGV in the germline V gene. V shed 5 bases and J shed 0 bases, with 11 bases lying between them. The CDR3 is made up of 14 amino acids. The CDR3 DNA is TGTGCCAGCAGCCAGGGACACAGCTCCTACGAGCAGTACTTC. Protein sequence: CASSQGHSSYEQYF.

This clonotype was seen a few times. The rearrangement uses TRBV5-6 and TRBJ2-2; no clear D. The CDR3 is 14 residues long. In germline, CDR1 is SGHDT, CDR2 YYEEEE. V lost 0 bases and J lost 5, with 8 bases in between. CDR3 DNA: TGTGCCAGCAGCTTGGAAGTAGGGACCGGGGAGCTGTTTTTT. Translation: CASSLEVGTGELFF.

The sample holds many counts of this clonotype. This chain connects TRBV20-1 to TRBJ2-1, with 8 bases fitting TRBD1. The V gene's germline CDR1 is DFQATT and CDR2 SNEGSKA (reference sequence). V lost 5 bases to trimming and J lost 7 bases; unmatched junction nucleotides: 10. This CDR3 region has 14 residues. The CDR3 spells CSAPGQGFRNEQFF. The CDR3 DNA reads TGCAGTGCTCCTGGACAGGGATTCAGGAATGAGCAGTTCTTC.

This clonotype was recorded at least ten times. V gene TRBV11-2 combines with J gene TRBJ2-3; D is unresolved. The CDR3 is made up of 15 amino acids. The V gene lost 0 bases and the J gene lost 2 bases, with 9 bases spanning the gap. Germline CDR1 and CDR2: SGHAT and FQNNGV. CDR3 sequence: CASSLDGMDTDTQYF. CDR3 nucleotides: TGTGCCAGCAGCTTAGATGGGATGGACACAGATACGCAGTATTTT. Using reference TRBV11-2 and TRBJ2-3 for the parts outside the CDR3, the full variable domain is EAGVAQSPRYKIIEKRQSVAFWCNPISGHATLYWYQQILGQGPKLLIQFQNNGVVDDSQLPKDRFSAERLKGVDSTLKIQPAKLEDSAVYLCASSLDGMDTDTQYFGPGTRLTVL.

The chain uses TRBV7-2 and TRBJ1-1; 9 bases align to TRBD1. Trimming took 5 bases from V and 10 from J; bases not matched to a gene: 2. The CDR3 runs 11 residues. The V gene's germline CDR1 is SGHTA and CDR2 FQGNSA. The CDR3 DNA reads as TGTGCCAGCAGCCCGGGACAGGGAGCTTTCTTT. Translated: CASSPGQGAFF.

The CDR3 bases are TGTGCCAGCAGTCGGGACAGGGGGCGCCGGGAGACCCAGTACTTC. As protein: CASSRDRGRRETQYF. The chain couples TRBV28 to TRBJ2-5; 12 nucleotides line up with TRBD1. Germline trimming cut 5 bases from V and 5 bases from J; bases unmatched to any gene: 6. Germline V CDR1 and CDR2: MDHEN, SYDVKM. The CDR3 sequence is 15 residues long.